These T cell receptor beta chains were read from a single sample in a study of shared clonotypes between healthy human individuals. TCRdb's table, derived via immunoSEQ multiplex PCR, lists solely in-frame clones and lacks some. The sample includes a few million clones, roughly nine tenths of them seen just once. The material sequenced was naive CD4+ T cells sorted from blood. These receptors were obtained from a man aged 18 to 30 in good health. The CDR3 runs from the conserved cysteine through the conserved F or W. Size values are once, few and many counts, or a class for expanded clones, and some rows have none.

j_gene,v_gene,len,abundance,CDR3aa
TRBJ1-4,TRBV18,14,NA,CASSRVLLDEKLFF
TRBJ2-1,TRBV29-1,16,NA,CSVEDTGLAGYNEQFF
TRBJ2-2,TRBV19,15,NA,CASSIQGAGTGELFF
TRBJ2-2,TRBV28,17,NA,CASSLGVKLPNTGELFF
TRBJ1-5,TRBV28,13,few,CASSDQNRRPQHF
TRBJ2-5,TRBV14,17,NA,CASSQRTSGRAWETQYF
TRBJ1-2,TRBV27,12,NA,CASSLRGYGYTF
TRBJ2-1,TRBV18,17,NA,CASSPFLAVSSYNEQFF
TRBJ2-2,TRBV21-1,14,NA,CASSSEVPTGELFF
TRBJ2-1,TRBV5-1,16,NA,CASSFAWSTSYNEQFF
TRBJ1-2,TRBV11-1,14,NA,CASSLQTGSYGYTF
TRBJ2-3,TRBV5-1,15,once,CASSSAGAATDTQYF
TRBJ1-5,TRBV19,15,NA,CASSRTTGAPQPQHF
TRBJ2-3,TRBV11-2,15,NA,CASSKTRTSTDTQYF
TRBJ2-3,TRBV5-4,15,NA,CASSFRGGFTDTQYF
TRBJ1-1,TRBV29-1,12,few,CSVTGGVAEAFF
TRBJ1-1,TRBV5-6,14,once,CASSSTVLPLMGFF
TRBJ2-5,TRBV7-9,12,once,CASSPQGETQYF
TRBJ2-7,TRBV7-2,14,NA,CASSTRLLPYEQYF
TRBJ2-3,TRBV5-1,13,NA,CASSLLSTDTQYF
TRBJ2-7,TRBV5-1,12,NA,CASSLGPREQYF
TRBJ2-7,TRBV4-1,15,NA,CASSHIAGQTYEQYF
TRBJ2-5,TRBV4-1,13,once,CASSQTVAETQYF
TRBJ2-7,TRBV7-2,13,NA,CASSLGRVTEQYF
TRBJ2-7,TRBV5-1,15,NA,CASSLAEGIHYEQYF
TRBJ1-1,TRBV13,15,NA,CASSSRQGGGTEAFF
TRBJ2-7,TRBV10-1,15,few,CASSESGQSSYEQYF
TRBJ1-1,TRBV19,15,NA,CASSIQGNSNTEAFF
TRBJ1-1,TRBV5-1,14,NA,CASSLAWGNTEAFF
TRBJ2-7,TRBV7-9,16,NA,CASSLATSGGGYEQYF
TRBJ1-4,TRBV28,15,once,CASSRRQGANEKLFF
TRBJ1-4,TRBV30,12,NA,CAWTGTNEKLFF
TRBJ1-2,TRBV7-9,13,once,CASSPPGSYGYTF
TRBJ2-3,TRBV18,15,NA,CVSSLGLAGIDTQYF
TRBJ2-1,TRBV7-2,14,NA,CASSSGQGPSGQFF
TRBJ1-1,TRBV5-1,14,NA,CASSADSLNTEAFF
TRBJ2-5,TRBV5-1,15,NA,CASSLGSWLAEAQYF
TRBJ2-3,TRBV6-6,15,NA,CASTKVPTPTDTQYF
TRBJ2-7,TRBV6-1,14,NA,CASLADGYSYEQYF
TRBJ1-4,TRBV25-1,17,NA,CASSEYGSGATNEKLFF
TRBJ1-2,TRBV14,16,NA,CASSPVGTSLQTGYTF
TRBJ1-6,TRBV13,16,NA,CASSSLGTGNSSPLHF
TRBJ2-3,TRBV19,17,NA,CASSIGGTGASTDTQYF
TRBJ2-5,TRBV28,12,NA,CASSSGVETQYF
TRBJ1-5,TRBV27,14,NA,CASSFRGGHQPQHF
TRBJ2-7,TRBV19,15,once,CASSPAGAPSYEQYF
TRBJ2-7,TRBV5-6,17,NA,CASSLSVIGRGPYEQYF
TRBJ1-4,TRBV30,12,NA,CAWGTGAEKLFF
TRBJ1-4,TRBV6-5,15,NA,CASSYGGAANEKLFF
TRBJ1-1,TRBV30,13,NA,CAWSVRRNTEAFF
TRBJ1-2,TRBV4-1,15,NA,CASSQAGTGGFGYTF
TRBJ1-1,TRBV18,15,NA,CASSPGTGAHTEAFF
TRBJ2-7,TRBV10-2,13,NA,CASVGSGSYEQYF
TRBJ1-4,TRBV7-9,14,NA,CASSPRASNEKLFF
TRBJ2-1,TRBV9,15,NA,CASSVDRASYNEQFF